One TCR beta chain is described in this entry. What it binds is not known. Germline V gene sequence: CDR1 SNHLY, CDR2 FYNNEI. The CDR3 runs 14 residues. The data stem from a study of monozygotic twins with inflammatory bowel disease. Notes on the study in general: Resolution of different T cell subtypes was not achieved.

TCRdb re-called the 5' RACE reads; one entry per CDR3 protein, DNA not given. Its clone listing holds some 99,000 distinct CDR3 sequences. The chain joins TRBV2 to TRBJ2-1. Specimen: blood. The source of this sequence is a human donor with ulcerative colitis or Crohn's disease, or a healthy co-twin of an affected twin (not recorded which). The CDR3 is CASHPRQSYNEQFF. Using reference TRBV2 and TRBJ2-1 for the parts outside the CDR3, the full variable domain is EPEVTQTPSHQVTQMGQEVILRCVPISNHLYFYWYRQILGQKVEFLVSFYNNEISEKSEIFDDQFSVERPDGSNFTLKIRSTKLEDSAMYFCASHPRQSYNEQFFGPGTRLTVL.